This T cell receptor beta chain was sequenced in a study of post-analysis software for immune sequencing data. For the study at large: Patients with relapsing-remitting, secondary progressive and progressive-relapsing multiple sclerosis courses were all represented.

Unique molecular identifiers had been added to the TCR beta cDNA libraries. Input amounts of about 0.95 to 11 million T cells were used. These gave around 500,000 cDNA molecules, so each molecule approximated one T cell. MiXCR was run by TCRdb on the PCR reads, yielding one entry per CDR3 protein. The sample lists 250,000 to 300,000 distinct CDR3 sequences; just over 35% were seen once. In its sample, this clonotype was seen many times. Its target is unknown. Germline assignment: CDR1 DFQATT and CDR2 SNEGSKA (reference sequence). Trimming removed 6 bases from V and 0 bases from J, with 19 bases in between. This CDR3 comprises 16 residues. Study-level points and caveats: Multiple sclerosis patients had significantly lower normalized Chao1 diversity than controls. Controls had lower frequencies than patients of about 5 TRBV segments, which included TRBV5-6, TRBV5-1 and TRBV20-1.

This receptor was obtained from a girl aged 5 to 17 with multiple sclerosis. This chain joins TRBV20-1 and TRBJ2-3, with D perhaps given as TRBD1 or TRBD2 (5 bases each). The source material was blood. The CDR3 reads CSAPPRAGKSTDTQYF. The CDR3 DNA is TGCAGTGCCCCGCCGCGGGCAGGGAAAAGCACAGATACGCAGTATTTT.